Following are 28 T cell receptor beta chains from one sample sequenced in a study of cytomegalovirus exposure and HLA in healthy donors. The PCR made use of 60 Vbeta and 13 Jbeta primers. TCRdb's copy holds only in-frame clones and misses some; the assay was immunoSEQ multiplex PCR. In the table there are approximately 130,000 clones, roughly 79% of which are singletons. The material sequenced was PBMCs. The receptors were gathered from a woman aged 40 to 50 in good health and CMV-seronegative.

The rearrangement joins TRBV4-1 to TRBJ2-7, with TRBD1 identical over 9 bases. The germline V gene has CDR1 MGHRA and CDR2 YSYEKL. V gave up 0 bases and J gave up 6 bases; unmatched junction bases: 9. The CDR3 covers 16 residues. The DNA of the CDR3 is TGCGCCAGCAGCCAAGAAGCTGGGACAGGGTCGAGCGAGCAGTACTTC. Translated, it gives CASSQEAGTGSSEQYF.

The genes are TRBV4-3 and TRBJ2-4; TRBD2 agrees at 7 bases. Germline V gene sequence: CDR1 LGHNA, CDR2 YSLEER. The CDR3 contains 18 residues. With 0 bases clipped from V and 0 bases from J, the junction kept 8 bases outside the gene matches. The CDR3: CASSQDTPSGVAKNIQYF. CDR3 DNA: TGCGCCAGCAGCCAAGATACCCCCAGCGGGGTAGCCAAAAACATTCAGTACTTC.

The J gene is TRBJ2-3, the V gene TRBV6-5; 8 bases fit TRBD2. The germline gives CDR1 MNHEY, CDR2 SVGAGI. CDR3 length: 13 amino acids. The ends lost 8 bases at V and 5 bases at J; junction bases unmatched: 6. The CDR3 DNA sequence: TGTGCCAGCTACGGGGGGGCCCGAGATACGCAGTATTTT. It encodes CASYGGARDTQYF.

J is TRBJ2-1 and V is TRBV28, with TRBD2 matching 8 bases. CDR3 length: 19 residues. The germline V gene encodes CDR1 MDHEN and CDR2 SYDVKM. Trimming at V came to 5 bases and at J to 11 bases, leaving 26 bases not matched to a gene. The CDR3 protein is CASSTTGGVYNEHFDKQFF. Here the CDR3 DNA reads TGTGCCAGCAGTACTACGGGGGGGGTCTACAATGAGCATTTCGATAAGCAGTTCTTC.

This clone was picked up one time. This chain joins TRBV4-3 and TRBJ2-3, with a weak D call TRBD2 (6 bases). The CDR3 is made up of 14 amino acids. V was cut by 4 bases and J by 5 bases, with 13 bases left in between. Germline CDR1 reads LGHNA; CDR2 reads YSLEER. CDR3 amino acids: CASSRGLAIDTQYF. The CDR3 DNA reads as TGCGCCAGCAGCCGGGGACTCGCAATAGATACGCAGTATTTT.

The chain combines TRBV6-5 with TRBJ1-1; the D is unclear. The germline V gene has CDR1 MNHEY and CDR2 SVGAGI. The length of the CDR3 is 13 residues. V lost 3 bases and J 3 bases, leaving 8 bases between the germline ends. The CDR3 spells CASSYRGYTEAFF. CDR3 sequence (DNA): TGTGCCAGCAGTTATCGAGGGTACACTGAAGCTTTCTTT.

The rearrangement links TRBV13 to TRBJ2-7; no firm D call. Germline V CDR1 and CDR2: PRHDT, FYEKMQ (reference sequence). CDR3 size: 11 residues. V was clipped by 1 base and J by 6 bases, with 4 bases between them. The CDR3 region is CASSLEREQYF. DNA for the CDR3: TGTGCCAGCAGCTTAGAGCGCGAGCAGTACTTC.

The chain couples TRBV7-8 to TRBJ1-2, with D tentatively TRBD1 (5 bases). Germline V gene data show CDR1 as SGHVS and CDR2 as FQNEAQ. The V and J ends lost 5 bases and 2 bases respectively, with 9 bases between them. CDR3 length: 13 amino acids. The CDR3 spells CASSKTENYGYTF. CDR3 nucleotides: TGTGCCAGCAGCAAGACAGAGAACTATGGCTACACCTTC. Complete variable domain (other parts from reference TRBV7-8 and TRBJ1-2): GAGVSQSPRYKVAKRGQDVALRCDPISGHVSLFWYQQALGQGPEFLTYFQNEAQLDKSGLPSDRFFAERPEGSVSTLKIQRTQQEDSAVYLCASSKTENYGYTFGSGTRLTVV.

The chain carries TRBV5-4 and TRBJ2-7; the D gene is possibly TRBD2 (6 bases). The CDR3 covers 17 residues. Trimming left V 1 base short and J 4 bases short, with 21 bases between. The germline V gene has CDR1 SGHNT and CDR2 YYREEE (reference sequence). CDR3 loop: CASSLRAAGGALYEQYF. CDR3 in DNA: TGTGCCAGCAGCTTGAGGGCCGCGGGCGGGGCTTTGTACGAGCAGTACTTC.

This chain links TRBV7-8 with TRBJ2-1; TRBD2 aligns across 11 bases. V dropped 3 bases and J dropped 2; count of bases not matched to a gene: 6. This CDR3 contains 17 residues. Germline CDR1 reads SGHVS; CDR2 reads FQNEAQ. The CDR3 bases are TGTGCCAGCAGCTTCCGTAGACTAGCGGGGCCCTACAATGAGCAGTTCTTC. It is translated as CASSFRRLAGPYNEQFF. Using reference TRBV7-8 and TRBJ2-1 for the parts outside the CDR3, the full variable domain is GAGVSQSPRYKVAKRGQDVALRCDPISGHVSLFWYQQALGQGPEFLTYFQNEAQLDKSGLPSDRFFAERPEGSVSTLKIQRTQQEDSAVYLCASSFRRLAGPYNEQFFGPGTRLTVL.

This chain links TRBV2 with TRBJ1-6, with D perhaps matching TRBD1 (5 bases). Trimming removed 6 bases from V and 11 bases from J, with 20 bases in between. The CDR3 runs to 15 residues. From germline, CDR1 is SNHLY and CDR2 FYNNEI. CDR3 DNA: TGTGCCAGCAGGGAACAGCGGGGGAGTGGTACACCCCTCCACTTT. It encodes CASREQRGSGTPLHF.

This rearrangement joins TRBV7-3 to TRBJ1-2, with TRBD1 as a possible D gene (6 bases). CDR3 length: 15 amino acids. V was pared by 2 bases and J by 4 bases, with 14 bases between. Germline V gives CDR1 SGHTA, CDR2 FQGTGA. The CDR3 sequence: CASSLGSGAPYGYTF. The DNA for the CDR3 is TGTGCCAGCAGCTTAGGATCAGGGGCCCCCTATGGCTACACCTTC. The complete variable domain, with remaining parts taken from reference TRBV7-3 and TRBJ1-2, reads GAGVSQTPSNKVTEKGKYVELRCDPISGHTALYWYRQSLGQGPEFLIYFQGTGAADDSGLPNDRFFAVRPEGSVSTLKIQRTERGDSAVYLCASSLGSGAPYGYTFGSGTRLTVV.

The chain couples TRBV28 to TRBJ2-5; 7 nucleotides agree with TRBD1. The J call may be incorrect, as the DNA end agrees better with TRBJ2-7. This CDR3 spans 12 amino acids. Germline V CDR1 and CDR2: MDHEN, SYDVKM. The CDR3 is CASGTDNYEQYF. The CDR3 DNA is TGTGCCAGCGGGACAGATAACTACGAGCAGTACTTC.

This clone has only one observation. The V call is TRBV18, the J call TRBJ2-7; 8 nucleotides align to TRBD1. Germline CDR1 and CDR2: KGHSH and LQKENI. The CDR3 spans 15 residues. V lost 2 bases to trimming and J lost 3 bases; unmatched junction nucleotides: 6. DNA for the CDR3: TGTGCCAGCTCACCAGGGGGACAGGCGATCTACGAGCAGTACTTC. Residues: CASSPGGQAIYEQYF.

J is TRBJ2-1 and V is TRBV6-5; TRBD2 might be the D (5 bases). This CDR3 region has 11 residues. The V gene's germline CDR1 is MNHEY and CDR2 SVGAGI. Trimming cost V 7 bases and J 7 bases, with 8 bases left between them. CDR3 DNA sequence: TGTGCCAGCACCCGGGGAAATGAGCAGTTCTTC. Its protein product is CASTRGNEQFF.

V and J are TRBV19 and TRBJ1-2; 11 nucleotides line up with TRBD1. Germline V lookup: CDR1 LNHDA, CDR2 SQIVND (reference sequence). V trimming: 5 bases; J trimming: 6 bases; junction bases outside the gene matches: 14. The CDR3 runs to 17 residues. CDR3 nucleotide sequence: TGTGCCAGTAGTTATCCGGGACAGGGGGGCCCAACTAATGGCTACACCTTC. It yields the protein CASSYPGQGGPTNGYTF.

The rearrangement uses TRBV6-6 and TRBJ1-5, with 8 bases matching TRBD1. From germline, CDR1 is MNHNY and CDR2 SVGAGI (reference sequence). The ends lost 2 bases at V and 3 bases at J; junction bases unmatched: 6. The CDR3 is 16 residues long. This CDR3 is CASSYPRDRLNQPQHF. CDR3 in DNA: TGTGCCAGCAGTTACCCTCGGGACAGGCTCAATCAGCCCCAGCATTTT.

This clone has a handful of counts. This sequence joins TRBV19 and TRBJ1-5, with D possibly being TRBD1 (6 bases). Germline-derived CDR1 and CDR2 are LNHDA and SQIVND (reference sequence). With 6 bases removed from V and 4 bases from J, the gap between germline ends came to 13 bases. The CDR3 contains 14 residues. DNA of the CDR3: TGTGCCAGTAGATGGGGGCAGGGTAATCAGCCCCAGCATTTT. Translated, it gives CASRWGQGNQPQHF.

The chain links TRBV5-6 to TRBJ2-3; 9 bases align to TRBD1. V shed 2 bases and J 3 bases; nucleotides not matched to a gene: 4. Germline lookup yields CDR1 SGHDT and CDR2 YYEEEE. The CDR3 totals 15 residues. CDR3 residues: CASSLRQGGTDTQYF. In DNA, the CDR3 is TGTGCCAGCAGCTTAAGACAGGGGGGGACAGATACGCAGTATTTT.

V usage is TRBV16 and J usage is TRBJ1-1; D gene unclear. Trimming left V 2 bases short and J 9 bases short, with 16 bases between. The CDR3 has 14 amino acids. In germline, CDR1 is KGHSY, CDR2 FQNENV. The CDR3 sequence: CASSQAGYSFKAFF. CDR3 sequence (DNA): TGTGCCAGCAGCCAAGCCGGGTATTCCTTCAAAGCTTTCTTT.

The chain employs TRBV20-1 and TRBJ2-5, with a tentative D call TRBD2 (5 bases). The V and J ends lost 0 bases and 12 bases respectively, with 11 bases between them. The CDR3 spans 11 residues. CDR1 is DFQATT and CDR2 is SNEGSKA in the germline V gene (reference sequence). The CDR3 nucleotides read TGCAGTGCTAGAGACGGACTTAAGGAGTACTTC. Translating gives CSARDGLKEYF.

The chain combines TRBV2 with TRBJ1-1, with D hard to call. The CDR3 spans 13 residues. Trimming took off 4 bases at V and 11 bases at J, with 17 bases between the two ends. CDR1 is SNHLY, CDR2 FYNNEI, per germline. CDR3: CASSGNYRPDAFF. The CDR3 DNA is TGTGCCAGCAGTGGTAACTACCGCCCAGACGCTTTCTTT. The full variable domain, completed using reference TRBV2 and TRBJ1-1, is EPEVTQTPSHQVTQMGQEVILRCVPISNHLYFYWYRQILGQKVEFLVSFYNNEISEKSEIFDDQFSVERPDGSNFTLKIRSTKLEDSAMYFCASSGNYRPDAFFGQGTRLTVV.

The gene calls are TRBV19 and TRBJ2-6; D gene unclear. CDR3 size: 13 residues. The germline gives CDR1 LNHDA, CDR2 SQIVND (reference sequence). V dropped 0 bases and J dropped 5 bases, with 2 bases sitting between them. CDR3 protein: CASSIDRANVLTF. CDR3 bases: TGTGCCAGTAGTATAGACAGGGCCAACGTCCTGACTTTC.

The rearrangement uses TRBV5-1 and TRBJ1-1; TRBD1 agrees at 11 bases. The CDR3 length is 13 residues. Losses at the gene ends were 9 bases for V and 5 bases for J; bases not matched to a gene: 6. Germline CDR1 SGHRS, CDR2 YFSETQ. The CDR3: CATSGQGETEAFF. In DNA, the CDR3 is TGCGCCACTTCGGGACAGGGGGAAACTGAAGCTTTCTTT.

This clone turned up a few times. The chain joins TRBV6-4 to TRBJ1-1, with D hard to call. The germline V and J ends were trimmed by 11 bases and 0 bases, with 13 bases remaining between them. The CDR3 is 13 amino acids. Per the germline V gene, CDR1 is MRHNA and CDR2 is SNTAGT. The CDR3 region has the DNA TGTGCCGGCCCGGGAGATTTGAACACTGAAGCTTTCTTT. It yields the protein CAGPGDLNTEAFF.

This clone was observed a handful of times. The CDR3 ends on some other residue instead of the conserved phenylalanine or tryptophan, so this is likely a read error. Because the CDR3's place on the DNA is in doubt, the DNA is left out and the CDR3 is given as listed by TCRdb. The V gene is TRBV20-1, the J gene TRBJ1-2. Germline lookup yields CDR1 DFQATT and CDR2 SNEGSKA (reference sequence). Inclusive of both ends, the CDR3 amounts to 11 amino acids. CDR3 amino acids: CSARSGALLAS.

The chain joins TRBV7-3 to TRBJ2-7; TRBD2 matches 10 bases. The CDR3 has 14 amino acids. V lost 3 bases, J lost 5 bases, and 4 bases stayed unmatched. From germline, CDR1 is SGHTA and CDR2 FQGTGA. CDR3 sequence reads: CASSFSGGRDEQYF. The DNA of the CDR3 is TGTGCCAGCAGCTTTAGCGGGGGGCGAGACGAGCAGTACTTC.

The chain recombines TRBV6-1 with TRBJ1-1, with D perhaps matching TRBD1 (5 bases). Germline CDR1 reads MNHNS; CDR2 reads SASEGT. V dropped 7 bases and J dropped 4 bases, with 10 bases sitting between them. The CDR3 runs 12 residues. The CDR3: CASTTGFTEAFF. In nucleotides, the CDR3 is TGTGCCAGCACCACAGGATTCACTGAAGCTTTCTTT.